This T cell receptor (beta chain) is from a study of blood T cells in healthy people across ages. Findings and caveats of the study: Estimated diversity that came from one million T cells was considered an underestimate. Long-lived donors carried more naive CD4+ cells and greater diversity than aged donors.

This clonotype has at least ten counts. The antigen is undetermined. With 3 bases removed from V and 7 bases from J, the gap between germline ends came to 12 bases. The CDR3 spans 13 residues. A second roughly 6 to 12 cycle PCR used barcoded and J-beta primers. Each CDR3 protein is one row after TCRdb ran MiXCR on the 5' RACE reads. Among about 1.7 million distinct CDR3 sequences listed, roughly 28% were seen once. Caucasian, healthy and from Russia, the donors were aged between 6 and 90. This TCR was recovered from a woman in her twenties or thirties in good health. The V and J genes are TRBV12-3 or TRBV12-4 and TRBJ2-5; D call uncertain. Source material: blood. Here the CDR3 reads CASSFSGWGTQYF. CDR3 sequence (DNA): TGTGCCAGCAGTTTTAGTGGCTGGGGGACCCAGTACTTC.